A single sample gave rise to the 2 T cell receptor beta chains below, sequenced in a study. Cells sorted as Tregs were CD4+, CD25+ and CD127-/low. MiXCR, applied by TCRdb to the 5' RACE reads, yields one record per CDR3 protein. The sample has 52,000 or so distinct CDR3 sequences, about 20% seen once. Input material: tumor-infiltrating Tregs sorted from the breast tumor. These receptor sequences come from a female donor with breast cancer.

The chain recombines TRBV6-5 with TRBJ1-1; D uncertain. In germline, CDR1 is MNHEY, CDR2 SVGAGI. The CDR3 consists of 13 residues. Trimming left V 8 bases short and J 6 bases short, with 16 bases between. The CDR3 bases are TGTGCCAGCCGCCGGGGAAGGTTCGCTGAAGCTTTCTTT. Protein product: CASRRGRFAEAFF.

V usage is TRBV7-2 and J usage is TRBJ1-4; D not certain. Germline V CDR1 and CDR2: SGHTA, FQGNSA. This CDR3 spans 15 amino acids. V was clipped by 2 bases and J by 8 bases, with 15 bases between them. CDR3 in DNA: TGTGCCAGCAGCTTATCTGCTCGACAACGGGAAAAACTGTTTTTT. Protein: CASSLSARQREKLFF.